The clone carrying this T cell receptor (beta chain) was observed many times. The data are from a study of identical twins. The CDR3 spans 11 residues. V lost 3 bases, J lost 4 bases, and 4 bases lay in between. Germline CDR1 is SEHNR and CDR2 is FQNEAQ (reference sequence). TCRdb itself ran the 5' RACE reads through MiXCR, one entry per CDR3 protein. The repertoire holds about 470,000 distinct CDR3 sequences, with approximately 24% as singletons. The sample was also linked to a second study, of T cells expressing NK-cell markers.

The specimen was CD4+ T cells sorted from blood. The clonotype originates from a woman younger than 35 in good health. The chain is built from TRBV7-9 and TRBJ2-7; D uncertain. CDR3 residues: CASSFRYEQYF. The DNA of the CDR3 is TGTGCCAGCAGCTTTAGGTACGAGCAGTACTTC.